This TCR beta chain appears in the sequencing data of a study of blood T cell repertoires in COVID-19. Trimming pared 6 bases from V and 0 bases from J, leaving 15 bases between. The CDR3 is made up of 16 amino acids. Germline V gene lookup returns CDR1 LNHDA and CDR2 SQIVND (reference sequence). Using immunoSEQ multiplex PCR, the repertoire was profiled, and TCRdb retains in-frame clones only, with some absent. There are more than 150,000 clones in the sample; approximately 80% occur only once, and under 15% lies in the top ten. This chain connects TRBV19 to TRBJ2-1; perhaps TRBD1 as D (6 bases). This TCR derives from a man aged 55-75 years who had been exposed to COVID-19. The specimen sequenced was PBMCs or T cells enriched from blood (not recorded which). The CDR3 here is CASRATGSSSYNEQFF. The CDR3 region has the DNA TGTGCCAGTAGGGCGACAGGCAGTAGCTCCTACAATGAGCAGTTCTTC.